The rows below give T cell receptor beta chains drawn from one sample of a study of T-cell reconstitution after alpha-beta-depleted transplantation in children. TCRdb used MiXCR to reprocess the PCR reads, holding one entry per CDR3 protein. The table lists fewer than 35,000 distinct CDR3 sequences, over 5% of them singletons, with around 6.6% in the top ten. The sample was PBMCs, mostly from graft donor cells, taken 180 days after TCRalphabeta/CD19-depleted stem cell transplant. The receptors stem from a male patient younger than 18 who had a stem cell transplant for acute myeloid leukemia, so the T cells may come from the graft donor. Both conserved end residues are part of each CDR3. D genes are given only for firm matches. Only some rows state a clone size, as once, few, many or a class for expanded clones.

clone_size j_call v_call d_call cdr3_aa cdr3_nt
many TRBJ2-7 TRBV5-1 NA CASSPQAQGPYEQYF TGCGCCAGCAGCCCCCAAGCCCAGGGGCCCTACGAGCAGTACTTC
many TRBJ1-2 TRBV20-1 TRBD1 CSASGGGQGYYGYTF TGCAGTGCTAGTGGGGGGGGACAGGGATACTATGGCTACACCTTC
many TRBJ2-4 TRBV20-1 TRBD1 CSARAPRQGENIQYF TGCAGTGCTAGAGCCCCCCGACAGGGAGAAAACATTCAGTACTTC
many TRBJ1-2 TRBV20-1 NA CSAQTRPPNYGYTF TGCAGTGCGCAGACCAGGCCACCTAACTATGGCTACACCTTC
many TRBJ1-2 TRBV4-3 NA CASSQAQGLTEGYTF TGCGCCAGCAGCCAAGCGCAGGGGCTCACAGAAGGCTACACCTTC
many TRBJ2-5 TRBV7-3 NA CASSLQAGSQETQYF TGTGCCAGCAGCTTACAGGCGGGAAGCCAAGAGACCCAGTACTTC
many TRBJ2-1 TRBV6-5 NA CASSYFSGSEQFF TGTGCCAGCAGTTACTTCAGCGGGTCCGAGCAGTTCTTC
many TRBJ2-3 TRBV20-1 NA CSASPLGSSTDTQYF TGCAGTGCTAGCCCGCTAGGCTCCAGCACAGATACGCAGTATTTT
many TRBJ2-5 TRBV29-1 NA CSASAQETQYF TGCAGCGCTAGCGCGCAAGAGACCCAGTACTTC
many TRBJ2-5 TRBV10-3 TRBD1 CASGTGDKTQYF TGTGCCTCGGGGACAGGGGACAAGACCCAGTACTTC
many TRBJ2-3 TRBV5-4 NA CASSLEGWSGTDTQYF TGTGCCAGCAGCTTGGAGGGTTGGTCCGGCACAGATACGCAGTATTTT
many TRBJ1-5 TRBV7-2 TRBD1 CASSLSGTESYSNQPQHF TGTGCCAGCAGCTTAAGCGGGACAGAGAGTTATAGCAATCAGCCCCAGCATTTT
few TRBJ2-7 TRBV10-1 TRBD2 CASSWTSGTYEQYF TGCGCCAGCAGCTGGACTAGCGGGACTTACGAGCAGTACTTC
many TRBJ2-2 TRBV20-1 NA CSASRNTGELFF TGCAGTGCGTCTAGGAACACCGGGGAGCTGTTTTTT
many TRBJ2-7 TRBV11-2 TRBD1 CASSSQTGPYEQYF TGTGCCAGCAGCTCCCAGACAGGGCCCTACGAGCAGTACTTC
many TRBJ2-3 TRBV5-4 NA CASSLWRGGVDTQYF TGTGCCAGCAGCTTGTGGCGGGGTGGGGTGGATACGCAGTATTTT
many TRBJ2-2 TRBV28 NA CASSLNTGELFF TGTGCCAGCAGTTTGAACACCGGGGAGCTGTTTTTT
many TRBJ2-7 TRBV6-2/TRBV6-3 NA CASMDPPAYEQYF TGTGCCAGCATGGATCCCCCGGCTTACGAGCAGTACTTC
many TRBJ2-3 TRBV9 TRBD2 CASSAGLAGRDTQYF TGTGCCAGCAGCGCCGGACTAGCGGGTAGAGATACGCAGTATTTT
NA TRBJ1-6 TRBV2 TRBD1 CARRDSRSYNSPLHF TGTGCCAGAAGGGACAGTCGCTCCTATAATTCACCCCTCCACTTT
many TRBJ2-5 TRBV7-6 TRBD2 CASSLGGGPSQETQYF TGTGCCAGCAGCTTGGGCGGGGGGCCCTCCCAAGAGACCCAGTACTTC
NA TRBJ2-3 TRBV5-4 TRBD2 CASSPGGSGRTDTQYF TGTGCCAGCAGCCCGGGCGGTAGCGGGAGGACAGATACGCAGTATTTT
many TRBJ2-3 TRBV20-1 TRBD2 CSARPSGGGTQYF TGCAGTGCTAGGCCTAGCGGGGGAGGTACGCAGTATTTT
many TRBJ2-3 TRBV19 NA CASSYSDSALDTQYF TGTGCCAGTAGTTACTCGGACAGCGCCTTGGATACGCAGTATTTT
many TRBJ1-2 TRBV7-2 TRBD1 CASSLADRGGYTF TGTGCCAGCAGCTTAGCTGACAGGGGAGGCTACACCTTC
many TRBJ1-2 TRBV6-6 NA CASTGRNYGYTF TGTGCCAGCACCGGCAGGAACTATGGCTACACCTTC
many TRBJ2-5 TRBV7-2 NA CASSLAVIRANKETQYF TGTGCCAGCAGCTTAGCAGTTATCAGGGCCAACAAAGAGACCCAGTACTTC
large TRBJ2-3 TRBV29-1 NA CSVERTVSSDTQYF TGCAGCGTTGAGAGGACAGTCTCGAGCGATACGCAGTATTTT
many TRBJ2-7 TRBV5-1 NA CASGPPDKAYEQYF TGCGCCAGCGGTCCCCCGGACAAGGCTTACGAGCAGTACTTC
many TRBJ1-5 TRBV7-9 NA CASSFNQGWGYPQPQHF TGTGCCAGCAGCTTTAATCAGGGCTGGGGCTACCCTCAGCCCCAGCATTTT
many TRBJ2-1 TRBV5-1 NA CASSYGEVTYNEQFF TGCGCCAGCAGCTACGGAGAGGTAACCTACAATGAGCAGTTCTTC
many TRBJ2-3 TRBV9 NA CASSPRAGNTDTQYF TGTGCCAGCAGCCCTAGGGCGGGAAACACAGATACGCAGTATTTT
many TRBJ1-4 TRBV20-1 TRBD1 CSARALDRAANEKLFF TGCAGTGCTAGGGCCCTTGACAGGGCAGCTAATGAAAAACTGTTTTTT
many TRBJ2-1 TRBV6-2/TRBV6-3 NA CASNLGGSSYNEQFF TGTGCCAGCAACCTCGGGGGTAGCTCCTACAATGAGCAGTTCTTC
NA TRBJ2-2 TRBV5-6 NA CASGPGPNTGELFF TGTGCCAGCGGCCCAGGTCCGAACACCGGGGAGCTGTTTTTT
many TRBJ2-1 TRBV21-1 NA CASSKGEPGQGANQQFF TGTGCCAGCAGCAAGGGAGAGCCCGGACAGGGGGCTAATCAGCAGTTCTTC
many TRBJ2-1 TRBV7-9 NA CASSLATQNEQFF TGTGCCAGCAGCTTAGCGACCCAGAATGAGCAGTTCTTC
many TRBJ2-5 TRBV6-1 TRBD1 CASRWTGTSETQYF TGTGCCAGCAGGTGGACAGGGACATCGGAGACCCAGTACTTC
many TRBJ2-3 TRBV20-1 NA CSVRLRSEDTQYF TGCAGCGTCCGACTGAGGTCGGAGGATACGCAGTATTTT
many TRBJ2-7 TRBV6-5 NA CASRSLHEQYF TGTGCCAGCAGGAGCCTCCACGAGCAGTACTTC
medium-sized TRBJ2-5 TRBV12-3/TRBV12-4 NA CASSIQLTQETQYF TGTGCCAGCAGTATTCAGCTCACGCAAGAGACCCAGTACTTC